This T cell receptor (beta chain) came from a study of shared clonotypes between healthy human individuals (dated by TCRdb to 2018 to 2021). The study in broad terms: Three men and a couple of women, aged 18 to 49 years, made up the cohort. For each donor, three plates each were used for CD4 naive and CD4 memory, two plates were used for CD8 naive, and one plate was used for CD8 memory. To estimate repertoire size and how much clonotype sharing occurs between individuals, the study deeply sequenced the blood TCR repertoires of five healthy adults. Different laboratories and diverse techniques were used to prepare libraries and sequence TCR repertoires, to increase sequencing depth and limit assay-specific biases. Per donor, leukapheresis produced somewhere between about 0.9 and 9 billion PBMCs.

General study outcomes and caveats: Clonotypes shared by all four sorted-subset donors showed higher generation probabilities than non-shared clonotypes. Estimated clonotype richness was generally larger for naive than for memory subsets. Sampling was limited to blood, and TCR repertoires in tissue likely differ from TCR repertoires in blood. Even with the large sequencing depth, rarefaction of the sorted-subset datasets indicated that sequencing was incomplete. The small number of donors limited the genetic and exposure-history diversity represented. About 5% of naive CD4, 3.5% of naive CD8, approximately 2.2% of memory CD4, and more than 0.35% of memory CD8 clonotypes were shared across several donors. Based on pairwise subsampling, the degree of clonotype sharing among donors was expected to be affected by sequencing depth.

Using the deep immunoSEQ assay, TCR CDR3 regions were amplified from genomic DNA by multiplex PCR. For each cell subset, the extracted genomic DNA was distributed evenly across all wells of several immunoSEQ 96-well plates, and each plate served as one replicate. For sorted subsets, each replicate PCR was loaded with approximately 190 ng genomic DNA, equivalent to 32,000 or so T cell genomes. Purified libraries were quantified with a Qubit 3.0 fluorometer, sized on a Bioanalyzer 2100, and re-quantified with the KAPA Library Quantification kit. Every immunoSEQ 96-well plate was sequenced on a dedicated single-read 150-cycle Illumina NextSeq 550 flow cell. The original pipeline was this. Because the immunoSEQ output included only junctional sequences and no quality scores, the filtering could not be the same as the filtering used for full-length reads. To assign V/J genes and CDR3, sequences were annotated using PyIR, a Python wrapper for IgBLAST v1.9, with IMGT germline references. Reads were filtered out if the reads had weak V/J assignments (E-value above 1e-6), no CDR3, stop codons, out-of-frame junctions, or ambiguous translated residues. V3J clonotypes were defined by identical inferred V gene, J gene, and CDR3 amino acid sequence. Percentage overlap between repertoires was calculated by dividing the number of shared unique clonotypes by the size of the smaller repertoire. Richness of each repertoire was evaluated using RTK rarefaction, the Chao1 estimator, and Recon v2.1 estimates of unobserved clonotypes. Generation probabilities for all TCRbeta clonotypes obtained by the gDNA method from several donors were computed using OLGA. Drawn from immuneACCESS, this table holds only the in-frame rearrangements with V and J called that TCRdb kept. Clones are partly lost; checked studies trace under half to an unresolved V gene and leave the rest unexplained. The DNA was the basis for D and trimming; V, J and clone size are from that table. Within this sample are more than 2,000,000 clones, with over 90% of them counted one time only. 0.3% to 0.4% of the sample comes from the top ten.

Via the germline V gene (reference sequence), CDR1 is SGHKS and CDR2 YYEKEE. The CDR3 numbers 13 residues from cysteine through phenylalanine. Left in the record is the CDR3 DNA by itself, 39 bases read in frame from the first base. V and J are truncated by 4 bases and 3 bases respectively, leaving an intervening sequence of 10 bases. Healthy HIV-negative adults with no recently reported acute infections or vaccinations were included as donors. Every donor was a Caucasian adult living in Nashville, Tennessee, USA. CD4+ T cells were enriched through magnetic negative selection, after which naive cells were positively selected on CD45RA and the remaining negative fraction served as the memory subset. Blood was obtained by leukapheresis, after which PBMCs were separated by Ficoll-Histopaque density gradient centrifugation and cryopreserved in liquid nitrogen vapor phase. Purity and quantity of every magnetically sorted T cell population were checked by analytical flow cytometry. Each sorted fraction had its genomic DNA isolated and then quantified by UV absorbance on a Nanodrop 2000c.

This clone has only a few counts. No antigen is known for it. Base qualities are missing; no much larger clone stands one base away. This clonotype was sampled from a man between 18 and 29 years old in good health. Some clones in this sample may be carry-over from other donors' samples. The chain uses TRBV5-5 and TRBJ1-1; D gene: possibly TRBD1, on 6 matching bases. Sequencing was done on a sample of naive CD4+ T cells from PBMCs. The meaning of the sample's cell subset or site label: CD45RA+ positively selected. CDR3 sequence: CASSPYRDTEAFF. The nucleotide sequence reads as follows: TGTGCCAGCAGCCCTTACAGGGACACTGAAGCTTTCTTT.